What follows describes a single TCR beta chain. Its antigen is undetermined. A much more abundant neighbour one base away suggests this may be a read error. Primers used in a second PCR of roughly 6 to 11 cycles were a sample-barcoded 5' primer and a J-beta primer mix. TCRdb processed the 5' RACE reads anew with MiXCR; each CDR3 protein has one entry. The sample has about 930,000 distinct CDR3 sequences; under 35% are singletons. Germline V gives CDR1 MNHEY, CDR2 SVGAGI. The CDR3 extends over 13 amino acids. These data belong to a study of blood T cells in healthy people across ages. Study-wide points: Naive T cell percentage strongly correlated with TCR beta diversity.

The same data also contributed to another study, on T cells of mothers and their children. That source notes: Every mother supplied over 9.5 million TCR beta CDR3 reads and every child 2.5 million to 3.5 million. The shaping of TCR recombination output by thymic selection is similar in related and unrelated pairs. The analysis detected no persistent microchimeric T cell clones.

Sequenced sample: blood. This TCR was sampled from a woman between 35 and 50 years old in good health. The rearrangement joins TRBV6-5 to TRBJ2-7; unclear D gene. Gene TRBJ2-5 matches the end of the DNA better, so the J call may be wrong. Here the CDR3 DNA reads TGTGCCAGCAGGTACTCGAAGGGAGAGACCCAGTACTTC. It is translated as CASRYSKGETQYF.